This T cell receptor (beta chain) derives from a study of blood T cell repertoires in COVID-19. Study in general: COVID-19 samples collected from the United States, Italy and Spain covered acute and convalescent phases. Nucleic acid was either cDNA or gDNA, and it came from T cells, B-cell-depleted T cells, or PBMCs.

Seattle-derived patients entered the study during active infection and were followed longitudinally. Source study methods: Amplification of reference gene primers provided the estimated nucleated cell counts. Repertoires were generated with immunoSEQ multiplex PCR, while TCRdb's copy carries only in-frame clones and drops some. Clone size and V and J calls were adopted from that table, with D and trimming inferred from the DNA. The sample contains about 310,000 clones, nearly 90% of which appear only once. This CDR3 comprises 17 residues. The germline gives CDR1 SGHTA, CDR2 FQGNSA. J gave up 7 bases and V 0 bases, and 12 bases lay outside the gene matches.

The origin of this receptor is a woman aged 40 to 50 with COVID-19, enrolled during active disease. The J gene is TRBJ2-1, the V gene TRBV7-2; 7 positions match TRBD1. The sequenced sample consisted of peripheral blood. The CDR3 loop reads CASSLASTGRAGNEQFF. CDR3 coding DNA: TGTGCCAGCAGCTTAGCTTCGACAGGGAGAGCTGGGAATGAGCAGTTCTTC.